This T cell receptor (beta chain) was identified in a study of Ad26.COV2.S vaccination and SARS-CoV-2 variants. Per the germline V gene, CDR1 is MNHNS and CDR2 is SASEGT. CDR3 length: 17 amino acids. V was clipped by 2 bases and J by 5 bases; unmatched bases: 11. TCRdb's table, derived via immunoSEQ multiplex PCR, lists solely in-frame clones and lacks some. This table holds over 400,000 clones, around 92% found once. Treatment specified: about 20 received Ad26.COV2.S at low or high dose, single or two shots; several received placebo; per-sample allocation not given. Day 63 following the first vaccine or placebo injection was when the samples were taken.

The chain combines TRBV6-1 with TRBJ1-5, with 8 bases matching TRBD1. The TCR was taken from a person aged 18-60 years who received the Ad26.COV2.S COVID-19 vaccine or a placebo. The sample here was peripheral blood, taken in a trial of Ad26.COV2.S vaccine versus placebo. CDR3: CASSEIYTGGGDQPQHF. CDR3 in DNA: TGTGCCAGCAGTGAAATCTATACAGGGGGGGGTGATCAGCCCCAGCATTTT.